The 3 T cell receptor beta chains reported below all come from one sample, sequenced in a study of shared clonotypes between healthy human individuals (dated by TCRdb to 2018 to 2021). Receptor libraries were prepared by the immunoSEQ multiplex PCR assay. TCRdb holds this immuneACCESS table with in-frame rearrangements only. Some clones are missing; in checked studies, unresolved V genes explain under half, and the rest has no known cause. For this sample the table gives about half a million clones, of which 79% were detected only once. The biggest ten clones account for 13% of the sample. Sample: PBMCs. These receptors originate from a woman aged 40 to 55 in good health. Some clones in this sample may be carry-over from other donors' samples.

V is TRBV5-6 and J is TRBJ1-1; TRBD1 might be the D (5 bases). The V gene lost 2 bases and the J gene lost 7 bases, with 27 bases spanning the gap. Germline V gives CDR1 SGHDT, CDR2 YYEEEE. The CDR3 is 18 amino acids. The CDR3 loop reads CASSLLREPIGTGGEAFF. The CDR3 region has the DNA TGTGCCAGCAGCTTACTCCGGGAGCCTATTGGGACTGGTGGTGAAGCTTTCTTT. Combining the CDR3 with reference TRBV5-6 and TRBJ1-1 gives the whole variable domain DAGVTQSPTHLIKTRGQQVTLRCSPKSGHDTVSWYQQALGQGPQFIFQYYEEEERQRGNFPDRFSGHQFPNYSSELNVNALLLGDSALYLCASSLLREPIGTGGEAFFGQGTRLTVV.

The chain recombines TRBV4-2 with TRBJ1-2; 7 bases are shared with TRBD1. CDR1 and CDR2 (germline): LGHNA, YNFKEQ. Unmatched junction bases numbered 14, after V lost 0 bases and J lost 4 bases. This CDR3 has 18 amino acids. CDR3 region: CASSQEGSPLTGVYGYTF. CDR3 in DNA: TGTGCCAGCAGCCAAGAGGGATCCCCCCTAACAGGGGTCTATGGCTACACCTTC.

Only one count was recorded for this clone. The chain employs TRBV11-2 and TRBJ2-7; D call uncertain. The CDR3 has 13 amino acids. Trimming removed 6 bases from V and 2 bases from J, with 11 bases in between. Germline CDR1 reads SGHAT; CDR2 reads FQNNGV. The CDR3 bases are TGTGCCAGCAGTAGGGCAACGACCTACGAGCAGTACTTC. Protein: CASSRATTYEQYF.